The 15 T cell receptor beta chains below all came from one sample that was sequenced in a study of cytomegalovirus exposure and HLA in healthy donors. The primer mix had 60 Vbeta and 13 Jbeta primers. The method was immunoSEQ multiplex PCR; TCRdb's version includes in-frame clones alone and lacks a portion of them. The table has roughly 100,000 clones, 75% seen once; the top ten hold 2.5%. The sequenced sample was PBMCs. The receptors shown here come from a man aged 35 to 55 in good health and CMV-seronegative.

The chain uses TRBV19 and TRBJ2-1; D is undetermined. The ends were cut back, 6 bases at V and 5 bases at J, with 11 bases in the middle. Germline CDR1 and CDR2: LNHDA and SQIVND (reference sequence). The CDR3 runs 13 residues. CDR3 residues: CASRELSHNEQFF. In DNA, the CDR3 is TGTGCCAGTAGGGAGTTAAGCCACAATGAGCAGTTCTTC.

This chain links TRBV21-1 with TRBJ1-4. TRBV21-1 counts as a pseudogene. The CDR3 is made up of 14 amino acids. CDR3 amino acids: CASRPLRPVGGLFF. CDR3 nucleotides: TGTGCCAGCAGACCCCTACGACCGGTCGGAGGACTGTTTTTT.

In DNA, the CDR3 is TGTGCCAGCAGAGAGACAGGGGGCAGTAACACCGGGGAGCTGTTTTTT. It is translated as CASRETGGSNTGELFF. The chain is built from TRBV5-6 and TRBJ2-2; 10 bases fit TRBD1. The J segment lost 2 bases and the V segment lost 5 bases, leaving 6 bases of the junction unmatched. CDR1 is SGHDT and CDR2 is YYEEEE in the germline V gene. The CDR3 contains 16 residues.

This chain joins TRBV4-1 and TRBJ1-2; 8 nucleotides agree with TRBD1. This CDR3 contains 15 residues. Looked up from germline, CDR1 is MGHRA and CDR2 is YSYEKL. J gave up 4 bases and V 1 base, and 5 bases lay outside the gene matches. In DNA, the CDR3 is TGCGCCAGCAGCCAAGTCCCCGGACAGGGCTATGGCTACACCTTC. Its protein product is CASSQVPGQGYGYTF.

The rearrangement uses TRBV4-1 and TRBJ2-4; a possible D gene is TRBD1 (6 bases). V shed 4 bases and J shed 0 bases, with 16 bases lying between them. There are 17 residues in the CDR3. Germline assignment: CDR1 MGHRA and CDR2 YSYEKL. As DNA, the CDR3 is TGCGCCAGCAGCCCGGGACACTTAATATTAGCCAAAAACATTCAGTACTTC. This sequence encodes CASSPGHLILAKNIQYF.

This clone was counted only a few times. The J gene is TRBJ2-1, the V gene TRBV29-1; 12 bases line up with TRBD1. This CDR3 contains 14 residues. CDR1 is SQVTM and CDR2 is ANQGSEA in the germline V gene. With V trimmed by 7 bases and J by 8 bases, 9 bases remained unmatched. The CDR3 loop is CSGWGQGAKDEQFF. The CDR3 nucleotides are TGCAGCGGATGGGGACAGGGGGCGAAGGATGAGCAGTTCTTC.

This chain joins TRBV6-1 and TRBJ2-5, with 11 positions matching TRBD1. The CDR3 sequence is 15 residues long. The V segment lost 4 bases and the J segment 5 bases; nucleotides outside the gene matches: 6. Germline V gives CDR1 MNHNS, CDR2 SASEGT. The CDR3 nucleotides read TGTGCCAGCAGTGTACAGGACAGGGGGCTTGAGACCCAGTACTTC. Residues: CASSVQDRGLETQYF.

V and J are TRBV18 and TRBJ1-1, with D unresolved. The CDR3 extends over 15 amino acids. Germline loops: CDR1 KGHSH, CDR2 LQKENI. Trimming shortened V by 4 bases and J by 0 bases, and 12 bases separated the two germline ends. The CDR3 protein is CASSLTDGVNTEAFF. The CDR3 bases are TGTGCCAGCTCACTTACGGATGGAGTGAACACTGAAGCTTTCTTT.

In this sample, this clone turned up a few times. V and J are TRBV5-6 and TRBJ2-7, with D possibly being TRBD1 (6 bases). The V end lost 1 base, the J end lost 5 bases, and 10 bases lay between the germline ends. This CDR3 is 13 amino acids long. Germline V CDR1 and CDR2: SGHDT, YYEEEE. CDR3 sequence reads: CASSLTGRDEQYF. In DNA, the CDR3 is TGTGCCAGCAGCTTGACAGGGCGGGACGAGCAGTACTTC.

The CDR3 loop reads CASSIASSGANVLTF. The DNA of the CDR3 is TGTGCCAGTAGTATAGCGAGCTCTGGGGCCAACGTCCTGACTTTC. This chain connects TRBV19 to TRBJ2-6; D gene ambiguous. V was trimmed by 1 base and J by 0 bases, leaving 4 bases between them. The germline V gene has CDR1 LNHDA and CDR2 SQIVND (reference sequence). The CDR3 is 15 amino acids.

About this clone itself: One end of the junction does not line up with germline, which may come from a read error. Additional DNA sequences in this sample encode the identical CDR3. The CDR3 reads CASSLWGGTDTQYF. In DNA, the CDR3 is TGCGCTAGCAGCTTGTGGGGGGGTACAGATACGCAGTATTTT. The genes are TRBV5-1 and TRBJ2-3; TRBD2 matches at 7 bases. This CDR3 region has 14 residues. Germline lookup yields CDR1 SGHRS and CDR2 YFSETQ. The full variable domain, with the rest looked up from reference TRBV5-1 and TRBJ2-3, is KAGVTQTPRYLIKTRGQQVTLSCSPISGHRSVSWYQQTPGQGLQFLFEYFSETQRNKGNFPGRFSGRQFSNSRSEMNVSTLELGDSALYLCASSLWGGTDTQYFGPGTRLTVL.

This chain joins TRBV18 and TRBJ2-1, with 9 bases that match TRBD2. V shed 3 bases and J 2 bases; nucleotides not matched to a gene: 5. The CDR3 spans 16 residues. The germline V gene has CDR1 KGHSH and CDR2 LQKENI. This CDR3 reads CASSPPAGGAYNEQFF. DNA for the CDR3: TGTGCCAGCTCACCGCCAGCGGGGGGCGCCTACAATGAGCAGTTCTTC.

The chain combines TRBV7-9 with TRBJ2-2, with 7 nucleotides matching TRBD1. V trimming: 5 bases; J trimming: 4 bases; junction bases outside the gene matches: 7. The CDR3 contains 15 residues. Per germline, CDR1 SEHNR and CDR2 FQNEAQ (reference sequence). The CDR3 DNA reads as TGTGCCAGCAGCCTCCTAGCAGGGGGCACCGGGGAGCTGTTTTTT. As protein: CASSLLAGGTGELFF.

Many counts were recorded for this clone. The chain is built from TRBV10-3 and TRBJ1-5; TRBD1 aligns across 8 bases. The V segment lost 6 bases and the J segment 7 bases; nucleotides outside the gene matches: 8. The CDR3 sequence is 14 residues long. Per the germline V gene, CDR1 is ENHRY and CDR2 is SYGVKD. The CDR3 loop is CAISGQGGGQPQHF. CDR3 nucleotide sequence: TGTGCCATCAGCGGACAGGGAGGTGGACAGCCCCAGCATTTT.

The chain combines TRBV5-1 with TRBJ2-7; D might be TRBD2 (6 bases). From germline, CDR1 is SGHRS and CDR2 YFSETQ. This CDR3 region has 13 residues. With 2 bases removed from V and 3 bases from J, the gap between germline ends came to 9 bases. CDR3 sequence reads: CASSFSGNYEQYF. The DNA of the CDR3 is TGCGCCAGCAGCTTTAGCGGAAACTACGAGCAGTACTTC.